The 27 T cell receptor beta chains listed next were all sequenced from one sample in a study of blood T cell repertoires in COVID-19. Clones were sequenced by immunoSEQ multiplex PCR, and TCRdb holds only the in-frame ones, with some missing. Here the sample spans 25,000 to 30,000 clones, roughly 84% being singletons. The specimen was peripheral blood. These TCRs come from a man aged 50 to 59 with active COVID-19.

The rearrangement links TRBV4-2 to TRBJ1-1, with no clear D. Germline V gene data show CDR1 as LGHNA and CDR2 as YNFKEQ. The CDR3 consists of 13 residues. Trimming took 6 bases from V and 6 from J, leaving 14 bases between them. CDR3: CASRRDREPEAFF. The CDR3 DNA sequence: TGTGCCAGCAGGCGCGACCGGGAACCTGAAGCTTTCTTT.

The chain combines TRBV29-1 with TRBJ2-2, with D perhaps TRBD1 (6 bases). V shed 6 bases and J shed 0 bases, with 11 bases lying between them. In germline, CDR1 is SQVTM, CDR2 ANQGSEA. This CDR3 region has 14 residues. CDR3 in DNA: TGCAGCGTGCCCGGGACAACGAACACCGGGGAGCTGTTTTTT. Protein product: CSVPGTTNTGELFF.

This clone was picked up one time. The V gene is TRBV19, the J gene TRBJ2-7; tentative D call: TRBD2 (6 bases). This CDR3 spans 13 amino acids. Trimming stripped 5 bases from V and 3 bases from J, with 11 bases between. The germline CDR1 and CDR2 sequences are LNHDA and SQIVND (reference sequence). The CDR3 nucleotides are TGTGCCAGTAGTCTGGGGACTGACTACGAGCAGTACGTC. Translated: CASSLGTDYEQYV.

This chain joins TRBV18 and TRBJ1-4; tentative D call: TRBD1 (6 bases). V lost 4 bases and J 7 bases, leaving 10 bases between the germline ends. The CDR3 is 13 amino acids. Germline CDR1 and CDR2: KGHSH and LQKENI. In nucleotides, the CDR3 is TGTGCCAGCTCACAACAGGGCGGTGAAAAACTGTTTTTT. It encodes CASSQQGGEKLFF.

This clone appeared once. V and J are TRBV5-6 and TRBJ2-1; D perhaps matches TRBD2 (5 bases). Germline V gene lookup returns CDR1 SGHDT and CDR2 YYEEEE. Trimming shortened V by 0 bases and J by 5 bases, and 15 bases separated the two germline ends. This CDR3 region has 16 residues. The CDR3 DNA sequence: TGTGCCAGCAGCTTGGGGCCGAGGGCCCGGAACAATGAGCAGTTCTTC. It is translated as CASSLGPRARNNEQFF.

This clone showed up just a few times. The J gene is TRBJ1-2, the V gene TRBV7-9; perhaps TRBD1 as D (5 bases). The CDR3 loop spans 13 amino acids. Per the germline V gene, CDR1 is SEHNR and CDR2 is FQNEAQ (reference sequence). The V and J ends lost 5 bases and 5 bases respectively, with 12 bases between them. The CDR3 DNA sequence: TGTGCCAGCAGCGTCGGACAAGGTTATGGCTACACCTTC. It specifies CASSVGQGYGYTF.

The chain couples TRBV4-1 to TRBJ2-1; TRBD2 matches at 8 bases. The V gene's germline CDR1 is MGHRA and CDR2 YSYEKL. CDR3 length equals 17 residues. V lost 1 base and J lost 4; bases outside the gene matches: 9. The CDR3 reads CASSQVKSGTRYNEQFF. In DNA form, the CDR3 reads TGCGCCAGCAGCCAAGTGAAGTCCGGGACTAGATACAATGAGCAGTTCTTC.

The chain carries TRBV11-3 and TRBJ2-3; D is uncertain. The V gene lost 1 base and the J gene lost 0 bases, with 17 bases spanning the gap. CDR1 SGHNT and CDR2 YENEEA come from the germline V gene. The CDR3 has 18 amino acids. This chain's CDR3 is CASSLVSIAMTSTDTQYF. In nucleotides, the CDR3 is TGTGCCAGCAGCTTAGTTTCCATCGCAATGACTAGCACAGATACGCAGTATTTT. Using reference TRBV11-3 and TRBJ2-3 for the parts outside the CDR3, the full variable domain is EAGVVQSPRYKIIEKKQPVAFWCNPISGHNTLYWYLQNLGQGPELLIRYENEEAVDDSQLPKDRFSAERLKGVDSTLKIQPAELGDSAVYLCASSLVSIAMTSTDTQYFGPGTRLTVL.

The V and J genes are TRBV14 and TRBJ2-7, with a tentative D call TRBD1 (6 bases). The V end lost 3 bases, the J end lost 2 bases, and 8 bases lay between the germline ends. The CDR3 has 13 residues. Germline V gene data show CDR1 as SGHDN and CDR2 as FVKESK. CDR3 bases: TGTGCCAGCAGCCACAGGGGCGCCTACGAGCAGTACTTC. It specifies CASSHRGAYEQYF. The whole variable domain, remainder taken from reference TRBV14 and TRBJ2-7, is EAGVTQFPSHSVIEKGQTVTLRCDPISGHDNLYWYRRVMGKEIKFLLHFVKESKQDESGMPNNRFLAERTGGTYSTLKVQPAELEDSGVYFCASSHRGAYEQYFGPGTRLTVT.

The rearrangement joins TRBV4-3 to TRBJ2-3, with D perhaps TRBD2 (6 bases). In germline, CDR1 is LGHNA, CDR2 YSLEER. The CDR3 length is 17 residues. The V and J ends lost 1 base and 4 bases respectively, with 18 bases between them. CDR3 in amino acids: CASSQGLVGGRSDTQYF. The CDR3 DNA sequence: TGCGCCAGCAGCCAAGGACTAGTCGGAGGAAGATCAGATACGCAGTATTTT.

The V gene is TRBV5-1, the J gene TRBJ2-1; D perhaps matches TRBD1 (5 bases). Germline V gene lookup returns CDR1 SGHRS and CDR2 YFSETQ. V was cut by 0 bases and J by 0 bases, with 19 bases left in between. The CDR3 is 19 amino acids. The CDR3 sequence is CASSLVGPLLHSSYNEQFF. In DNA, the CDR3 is TGCGCCAGCAGCTTGGTGGGGCCTCTTCTCCATAGCTCCTACAATGAGCAGTTCTTC.

CDR3 sequence reads: CAIRPGTGGNQPQHF. Written as DNA, the CDR3 is TGTGCCATCAGGCCGGGGACAGGGGGCAATCAGCCCCAGCATTTT. V usage is TRBV10-3 and J usage is TRBJ1-5, with 10 bases matching TRBD1. This CDR3 spans 15 amino acids. The germline gives CDR1 ENHRY, CDR2 SYGVKD. V shed 6 bases and J 2 bases; nucleotides not matched to a gene: 4.

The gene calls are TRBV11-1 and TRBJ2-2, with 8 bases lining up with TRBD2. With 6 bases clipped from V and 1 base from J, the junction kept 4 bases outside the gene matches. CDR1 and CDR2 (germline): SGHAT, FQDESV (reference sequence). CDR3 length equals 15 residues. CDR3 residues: CASSSSGGNTGELFF. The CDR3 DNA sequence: TGTGCCAGCAGTTCAAGCGGGGGGAACACCGGGGAGCTGTTTTTT.

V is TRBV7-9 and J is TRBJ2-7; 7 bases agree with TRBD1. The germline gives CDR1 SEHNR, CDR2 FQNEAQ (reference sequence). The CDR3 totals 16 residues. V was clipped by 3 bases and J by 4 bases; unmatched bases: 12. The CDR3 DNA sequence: TGTGCCAGCAGCTTGAATAGGGGGCGCCTTTCGTACGAGCAGTACTTC. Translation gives CASSLNRGRLSYEQYF.

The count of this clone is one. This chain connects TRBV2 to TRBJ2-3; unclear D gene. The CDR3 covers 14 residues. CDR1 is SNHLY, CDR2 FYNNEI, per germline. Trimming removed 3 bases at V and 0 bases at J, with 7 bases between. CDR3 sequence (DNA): TGTGCCAGCAGTGACCAGACTAGCACAGATACGCAGTATTTT. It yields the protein CASSDQTSTDTQYF.

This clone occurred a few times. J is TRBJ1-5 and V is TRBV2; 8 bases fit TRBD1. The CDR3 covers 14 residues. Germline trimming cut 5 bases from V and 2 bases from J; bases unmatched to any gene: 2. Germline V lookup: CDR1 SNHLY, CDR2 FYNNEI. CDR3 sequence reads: CASSLQGGNQPQHF. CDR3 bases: TGTGCCAGCAGTCTACAGGGGGGCAATCAGCCCCAGCATTTT. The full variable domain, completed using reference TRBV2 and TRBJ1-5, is EPEVTQTPSHQVTQMGQEVILRCVPISNHLYFYWYRQILGQKVEFLVSFYNNEISEKSEIFDDQFSVERPDGSNFTLKIRSTKLEDSAMYFCASSLQGGNQPQHFGDGTRLSIL.

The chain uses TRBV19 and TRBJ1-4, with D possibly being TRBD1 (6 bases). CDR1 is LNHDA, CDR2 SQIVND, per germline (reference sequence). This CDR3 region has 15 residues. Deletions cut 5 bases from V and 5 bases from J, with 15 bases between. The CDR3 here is CASSEPRGFNEKLFF. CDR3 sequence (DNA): TGTGCCAGTAGTGAACCCAGGGGATTCAATGAAAAACTGTTTTTT.

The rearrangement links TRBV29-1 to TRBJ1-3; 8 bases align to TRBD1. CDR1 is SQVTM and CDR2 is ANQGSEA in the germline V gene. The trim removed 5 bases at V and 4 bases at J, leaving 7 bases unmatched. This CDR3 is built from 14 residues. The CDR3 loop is CSVQDRVYGNTIYF. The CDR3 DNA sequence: TGCAGCGTTCAGGACAGGGTGTACGGAAACACCATATATTTT.

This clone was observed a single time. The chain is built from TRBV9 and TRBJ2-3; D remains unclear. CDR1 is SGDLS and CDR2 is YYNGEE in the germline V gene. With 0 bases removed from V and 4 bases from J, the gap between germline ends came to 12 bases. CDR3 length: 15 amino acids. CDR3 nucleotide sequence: TGTGCCAGCAGCGTAGTGAGCACTTCTCCAGATACGCAGTATTTT. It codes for CASSVVSTSPDTQYF.

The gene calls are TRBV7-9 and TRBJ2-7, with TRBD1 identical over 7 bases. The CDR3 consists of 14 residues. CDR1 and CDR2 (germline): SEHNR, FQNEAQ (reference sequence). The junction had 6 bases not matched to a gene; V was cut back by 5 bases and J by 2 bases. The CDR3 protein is CASSAPGTAYEQYF. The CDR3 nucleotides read TGTGCCAGCAGCGCACCCGGGACAGCCTACGAGCAGTACTTC.

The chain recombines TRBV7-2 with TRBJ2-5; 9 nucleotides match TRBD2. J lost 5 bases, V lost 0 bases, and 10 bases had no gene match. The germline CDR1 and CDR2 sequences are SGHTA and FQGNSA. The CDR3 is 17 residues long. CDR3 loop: CASSLADRSGGRETQYF. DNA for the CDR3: TGTGCCAGCAGCTTAGCTGACAGAAGCGGGGGGAGGGAGACCCAGTACTTC.

CDR3 amino acids: CASSLWGPYEQYF. The CDR3 DNA reads TGTGCCAGCAGCTTGTGGGGCCCCTACGAGCAGTACTTC. The V gene is TRBV5-4, the J gene TRBJ2-7; D possibly corresponds to TRBD1 (5 bases). The CDR3 loop spans 13 amino acids. V was trimmed by 1 base and J by 2 bases, leaving 7 bases between them. CDR1 and CDR2 (germline): SGHNT, YYREEE (reference sequence).

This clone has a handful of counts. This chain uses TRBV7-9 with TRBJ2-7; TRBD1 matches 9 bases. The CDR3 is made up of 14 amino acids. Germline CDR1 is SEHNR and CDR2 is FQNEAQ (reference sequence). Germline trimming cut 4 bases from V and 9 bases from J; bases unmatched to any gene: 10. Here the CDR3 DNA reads TGTGCCAGCAGCTCCCCGGGACAGGGTCGATGGCAGTACTTC. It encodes CASSSPGQGRWQYF.

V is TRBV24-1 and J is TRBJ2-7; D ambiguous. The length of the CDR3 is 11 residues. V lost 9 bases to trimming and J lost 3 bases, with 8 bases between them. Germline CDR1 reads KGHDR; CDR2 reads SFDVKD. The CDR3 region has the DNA TGTGCCACCTCCACAGACTACGAGCAGTACTTC. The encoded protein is CATSTDYEQYF.

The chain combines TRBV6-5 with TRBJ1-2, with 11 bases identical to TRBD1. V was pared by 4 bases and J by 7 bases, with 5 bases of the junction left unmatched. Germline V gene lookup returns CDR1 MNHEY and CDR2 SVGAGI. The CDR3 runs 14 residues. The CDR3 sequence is CASSFTGTGGGYTF. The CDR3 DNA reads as TGTGCCAGCAGTTTCACCGGGACAGGGGGTGGCTACACCTTC.

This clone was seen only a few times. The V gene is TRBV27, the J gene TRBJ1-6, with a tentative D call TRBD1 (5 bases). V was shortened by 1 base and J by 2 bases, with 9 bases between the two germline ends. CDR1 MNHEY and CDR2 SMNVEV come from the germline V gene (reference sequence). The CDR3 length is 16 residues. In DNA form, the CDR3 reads TGTGCCAGCAGTTTATACGGGGGAGCCTATAATTCACCCCTCCACTTT. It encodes CASSLYGGAYNSPLHF.

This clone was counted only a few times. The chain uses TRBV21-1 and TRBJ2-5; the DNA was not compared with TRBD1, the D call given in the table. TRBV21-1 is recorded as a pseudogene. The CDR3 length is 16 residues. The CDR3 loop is CASSETMGTGGETQYF. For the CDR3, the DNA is TGTGCCAGCAGCGAGACAATGGGGACAGGGGGAGAGACCCAGTACTTC.